These 19 T cell receptor beta chains originate from one sample sequenced in a study of blood T cell repertoires in COVID-19. Data came from immunoSEQ multiplex PCR; TCRdb stores just in-frame clones and leaves some out. The repertoire consists of 130,000 or so clones, with roughly 80% occurring once and the leading ten covering around 1.4%. Sequenced sample: peripheral blood. Receptors were obtained from a man in his sixties with acute or convalescent COVID-19.

In this sample, this clone turned up a few times. The chain has TRBV5-4 and TRBJ2-7, with 7 bases aligning to TRBD2. In germline, CDR1 is SGHNT, CDR2 YYREEE (reference sequence). The ends lost 4 bases at V and 6 bases at J; junction bases unmatched: 13. This CDR3 comprises 15 residues. The CDR3 DNA reads as TGTGCCAGCAGCCCGCCGGGAGGAGTACTCGCCGAGCAGTACTTC. It encodes CASSPPGGVLAEQYF. The full variable domain, its missing parts supplied by reference TRBV5-4 and TRBJ2-7, is ETGVTQSPTHLIKTRGQQVTLRCSSQSGHNTVSWYQQALGQGPQFIFQYYREEENGRGNFPPRFSGLQFPNYSSELNVNALELDDSALYLCASSPPGGVLAEQYFGPGTRLTVT.

The chain uses TRBV6-5 and TRBJ2-1; 7 nucleotides line up with TRBD2. CDR1 and CDR2 from the germline V gene are MNHEY and SVGAGI. Germline trimming cut 0 bases from V and 7 bases from J; bases unmatched to any gene: 6. CDR3 length equals 15 residues. The CDR3 nucleotides read TGTGCCAGCAGTTACTCTATCCTACTAGCGAATGAGCAGTTCTTC. Translation gives CASSYSILLANEQFF.

This chain joins TRBV5-1 and TRBJ1-1; 7 bases line up with TRBD1. Germline assignment: CDR1 SGHRS and CDR2 YFSETQ. The CDR3 is 14 amino acids. V gave up 3 bases and J gave up 1 base; unmatched junction bases: 3. CDR3 protein: CASSSRTGNTEAFF. CDR3 DNA: TGCGCCAGCAGCTCTCGGACAGGGAACACTGAAGCTTTCTTT.

This chain connects TRBV24-1 to TRBJ1-2; the D is unclear. The CDR3 contains 12 residues. Germline V gene data show CDR1 as KGHDR and CDR2 as SFDVKD. Deletions cut 6 bases from V and 1 base from J, with 5 bases between. CDR3 loop: CATSSLNYGYTF. In nucleotides, the CDR3 is TGTGCCACCAGTTCACTTAACTATGGCTACACCTTC.

This chain connects TRBV11-2 to TRBJ1-6; 7 nucleotides agree with TRBD1. Germline values: CDR1 SGHAT, CDR2 FQNNGV. Trimming took 2 bases from V and 0 from J; bases not matched to a gene: 4. The CDR3 sequence is 17 residues long. CDR3: CASSLWGQSSYNSPLHF. CDR3 coding DNA: TGTGCCAGCAGCTTATGGGGACAGAGCTCCTATAATTCACCCCTCCACTTT.

DNA of the CDR3: TGTGCCAGCAGCTTAGGTTCCTCCCCCCAGCATTTT. As protein: CASSLGSSPQHF. The chain combines TRBV7-9 with TRBJ1-5; D ambiguous. From germline, CDR1 is SEHNR and CDR2 FQNEAQ (reference sequence). Between the trimmed V and J ends, which lost 1 base and 10 bases, there was a span of 8 bases. There are 12 residues in the CDR3.

V usage is TRBV5-1 and J usage is TRBJ1-4, with 10 bases that match TRBD1. V trimming: 4 bases; J trimming: 7 bases; junction bases outside the gene matches: 10. Germline CDR1 reads SGHRS; CDR2 reads YFSETQ. CDR3 length equals 16 residues. CDR3 bases: TGCGCCAGCAGCCTTTCCTTCGGGACAGGGGTTGAAAAACTGTTTTTT. Its translation: CASSLSFGTGVEKLFF. The whole variable domain, filled in from reference TRBV5-1 and TRBJ1-4, reads KAGVTQTPRYLIKTRGQQVTLSCSPISGHRSVSWYQQTPGQGLQFLFEYFSETQRNKGNFPGRFSGRQFSNSRSEMNVSTLELGDSALYLCASSLSFGTGVEKLFFGSGTQLSVL.

The chain has TRBV6-5 and TRBJ1-1, with D tentatively TRBD1 (6 bases). V dropped 6 bases and J dropped 1 base, with 9 bases sitting between them. Germline-derived CDR1 and CDR2 are MNHEY and SVGAGI. The CDR3 totals 13 residues. The CDR3 loop is CASSQGQNTEAFF. CDR3 nucleotide sequence: TGTGCCAGCAGCCAGGGACAGAACACTGAAGCTTTCTTT.

This clone was observed a handful of times. This sequence joins TRBV30 and TRBJ2-3; 11 bases align to TRBD2. V dropped 6 bases and J dropped 6; count of bases not matched to a gene: 5. The V gene's germline CDR1 is GTSNPN and CDR2 SVGIG (reference sequence). The CDR3 is 13 amino acids. This chain's CDR3 is CACLAGGLDTQYF. The DNA for the CDR3 is TGTGCCTGCCTAGCGGGAGGACTGGATACGCAGTATTTT.

The rearrangement uses TRBV19 and TRBJ1-1; TRBD1 agrees at 9 bases. V lost 4 bases to trimming and J lost 8 bases; unmatched junction nucleotides: 8. Germline CDR1 is LNHDA and CDR2 is SQIVND (reference sequence). CDR3 size: 14 residues. CDR3 region: CASSTGTGTSEAFF. The DNA for the CDR3 is TGTGCCAGTAGTACGGGGACAGGGACCTCAGAAGCTTTCTTT.

This chain joins TRBV4-2 and TRBJ1-1, with D tentatively TRBD1 (5 bases). The V gene's germline CDR1 is LGHNA and CDR2 YNFKEQ. There are 14 residues in the CDR3. Deletions cut 1 base from V and 7 bases from J, with 13 bases between. The CDR3 DNA is TGTGCCAGCAGCCAAGCCGGGGGTAAGGGTGAAGCTTTCTTT. Its protein is CASSQAGGKGEAFF.

This clone was detected only a few times. Different DNA sequences within this sample yield the same CDR3. The chain is built from TRBV5-1 and TRBJ1-1; 8 nucleotides match TRBD1. Germline CDR1 and CDR2: SGHRS and YFSETQ. This CDR3 has 14 residues. The trim removed 0 bases at V and 4 bases at J, leaving 2 bases unmatched. The CDR3 DNA follows: TGCGCCAGCAGCTTGGGTGACAGGGGCACTGAAGCTTTCTTT. This sequence encodes CASSLGDRGTEAFF.

The chain employs TRBV6-1 and TRBJ2-1; 9 bases line up with TRBD1. CDR1 and CDR2 from the germline V gene are MNHNS and SASEGT. Trimming removed 1 base from V and 12 bases from J; junction bases left unmatched: 4. The CDR3 consists of 13 residues. CDR3 sequence (DNA): TGTGCCAGCAGTGAAGGGACAGGGGTCCCGCAGTTCTTC. Residues: CASSEGTGVPQFF.

This chain uses TRBV18 with TRBJ1-2; 9 nucleotides match TRBD1. The CDR3 loop spans 15 amino acids. Germline V gene lookup returns CDR1 KGHSH and CDR2 LQKENI. Unmatched junction bases numbered 6, after V lost 3 bases and J lost 4 bases. CDR3: CASSPVGTGIYGYTF. The DNA of the CDR3 is TGTGCCAGCTCACCGGTCGGGACAGGGATCTATGGCTACACCTTC.

The chain recombines TRBV6-5 with TRBJ2-1; 7 bases line up with TRBD2. The V gene end was trimmed by 10 bases and the J gene end by 2 bases; junction bases not matched to a gene: 11. Germline loops: CDR1 MNHEY, CDR2 SVGAGI. The CDR3 spans 15 residues. The CDR3 DNA reads as TGTGCCACGGGAGGTCCAAGACGGCCCTACAATGAGCAGTTCTTC. It is translated as CATGGPRRPYNEQFF.

The chain joins TRBV20-1 to TRBJ1-5; the D is unclear. Germline loops: CDR1 DFQATT, CDR2 SNEGSKA (reference sequence). V gave up 3 bases and J gave up 4 bases, with 13 bases separating them. The CDR3 is 14 amino acids. The CDR3 sequence: CSASFGDGNQPQHF. CDR3 nucleotides: TGCAGTGCTAGTTTCGGGGATGGGAATCAGCCCCAGCATTTT.

V usage is TRBV28 and J usage is TRBJ1-4, with D unresolved. V lost 3 bases and J lost 0, with 11 bases in between. The CDR3 is 16 residues long. Germline lookup yields CDR1 MDHEN and CDR2 SYDVKM. The CDR3 loop reads CASSFSSGATNEKLFF. In DNA, the CDR3 is TGTGCCAGCAGTTTTTCAAGTGGAGCAACTAATGAAAAACTGTTTTTT.

The rearrangement joins TRBV3-1 (or the pseudogene TRBV3-2) to TRBJ2-7; the D is unclear. CDR1 and CDR2 (germline): LGHDT, YNNKEL (reference sequence). The CDR3 is made up of 14 amino acids. Between the trimmed V and J ends, which lost 1 base and 0 bases, there was a span of 7 bases. CDR3: CASSQAVTSYEQYF. In DNA, the CDR3 is TGTGCCAGCAGCCAAGCGGTCACCTCCTACGAGCAGTACTTC.

The chain has TRBV28 and TRBJ1-1, with no clear D. CDR3 length equals 13 residues. V was trimmed by 5 bases and J by 8 bases, leaving 15 bases between them. CDR1 MDHEN and CDR2 SYDVKM come from the germline V gene. The CDR3 sequence: CASSTSRGWEAFF. The CDR3 DNA reads TGTGCCAGCAGTACCTCTAGAGGGTGGGAAGCTTTCTTT.